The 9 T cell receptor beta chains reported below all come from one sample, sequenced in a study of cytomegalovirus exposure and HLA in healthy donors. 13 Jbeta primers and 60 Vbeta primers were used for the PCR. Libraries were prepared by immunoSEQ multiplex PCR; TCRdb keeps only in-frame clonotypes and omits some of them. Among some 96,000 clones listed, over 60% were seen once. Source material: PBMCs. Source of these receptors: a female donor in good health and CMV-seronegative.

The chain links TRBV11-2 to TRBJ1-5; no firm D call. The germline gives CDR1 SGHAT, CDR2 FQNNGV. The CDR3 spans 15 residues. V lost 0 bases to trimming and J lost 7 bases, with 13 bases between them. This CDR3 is CASSLDGGSGQPQHF. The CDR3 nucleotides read TGTGCCAGCAGCTTAGATGGCGGGAGTGGGCAGCCCCAGCATTTT.

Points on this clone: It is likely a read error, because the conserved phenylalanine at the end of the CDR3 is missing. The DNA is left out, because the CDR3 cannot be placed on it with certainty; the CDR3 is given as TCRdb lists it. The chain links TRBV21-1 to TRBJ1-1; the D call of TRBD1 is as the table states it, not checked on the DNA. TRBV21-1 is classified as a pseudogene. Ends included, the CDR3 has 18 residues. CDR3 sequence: CASSNPRGRPSGNTEAFL.

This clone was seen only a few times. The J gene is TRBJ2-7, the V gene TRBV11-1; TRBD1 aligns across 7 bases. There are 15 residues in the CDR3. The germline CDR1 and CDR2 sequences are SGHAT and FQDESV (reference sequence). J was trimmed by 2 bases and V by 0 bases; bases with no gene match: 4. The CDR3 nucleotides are TGTGCCAGCAGCTTAGCGCCCGGGACAGCCTACGAGCAGTACTTC. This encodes CASSLAPGTAYEQYF.

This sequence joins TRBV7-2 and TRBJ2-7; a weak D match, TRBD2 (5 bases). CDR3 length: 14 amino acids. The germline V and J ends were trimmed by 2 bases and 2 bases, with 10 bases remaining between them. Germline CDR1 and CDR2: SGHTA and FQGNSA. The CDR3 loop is CASSLRDSTYEQYF. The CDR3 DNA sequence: TGTGCCAGCAGCTTACGGGATTCTACCTACGAGCAGTACTTC.

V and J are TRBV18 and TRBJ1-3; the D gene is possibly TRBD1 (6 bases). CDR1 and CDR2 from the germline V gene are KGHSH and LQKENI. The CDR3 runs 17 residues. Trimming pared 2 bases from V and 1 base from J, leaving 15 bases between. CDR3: CASSPVTDRRSGNTIYF. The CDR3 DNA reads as TGTGCCAGCTCACCAGTTACGGACAGAAGATCTGGAAACACCATATATTTT.

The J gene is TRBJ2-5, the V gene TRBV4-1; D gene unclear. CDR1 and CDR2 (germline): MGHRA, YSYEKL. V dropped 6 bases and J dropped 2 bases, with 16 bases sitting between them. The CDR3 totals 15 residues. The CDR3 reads CASSFRLELQETQYF. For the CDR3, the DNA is TGCGCCAGCAGTTTTAGACTGGAGCTACAAGAGACCCAGTACTTC.

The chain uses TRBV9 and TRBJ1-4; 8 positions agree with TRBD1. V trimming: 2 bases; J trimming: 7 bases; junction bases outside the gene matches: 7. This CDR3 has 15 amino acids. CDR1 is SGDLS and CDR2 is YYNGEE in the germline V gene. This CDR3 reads CASSVQDRESEKLFF. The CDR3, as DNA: TGTGCCAGCAGCGTCCAGGACAGGGAGAGTGAAAAACTGTTTTTT.

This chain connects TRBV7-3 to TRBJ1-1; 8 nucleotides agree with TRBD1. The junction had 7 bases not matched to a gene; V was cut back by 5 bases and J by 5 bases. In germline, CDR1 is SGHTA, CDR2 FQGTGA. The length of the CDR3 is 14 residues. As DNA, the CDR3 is TGTGCCAGCAGCCCCCAGGGGGCGGGGACTGAAGCTTTCTTT. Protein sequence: CASSPQGAGTEAFF.

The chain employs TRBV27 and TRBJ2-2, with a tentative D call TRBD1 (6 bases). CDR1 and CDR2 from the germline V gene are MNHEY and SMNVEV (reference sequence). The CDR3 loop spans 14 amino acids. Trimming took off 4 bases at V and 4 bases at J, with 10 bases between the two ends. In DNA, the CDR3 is TGTGCCAGCAGTTCTGTAGGGGGCACCGGGGAGCTGTTTTTT. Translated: CASSSVGGTGELFF.